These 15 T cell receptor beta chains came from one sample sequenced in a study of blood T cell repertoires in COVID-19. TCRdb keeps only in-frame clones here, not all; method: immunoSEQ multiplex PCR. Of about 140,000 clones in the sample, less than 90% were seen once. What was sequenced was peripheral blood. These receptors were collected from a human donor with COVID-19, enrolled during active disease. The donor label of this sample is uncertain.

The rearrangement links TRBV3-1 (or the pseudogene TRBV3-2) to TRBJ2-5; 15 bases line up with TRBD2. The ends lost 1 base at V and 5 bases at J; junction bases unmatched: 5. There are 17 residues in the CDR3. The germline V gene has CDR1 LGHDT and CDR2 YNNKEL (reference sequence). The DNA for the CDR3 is TGTGCCAGCAGCCAAGGGACTAGCGGGGGGGCCGCGGAGACCCAGTACTTC. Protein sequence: CASSQGTSGGAAETQYF.

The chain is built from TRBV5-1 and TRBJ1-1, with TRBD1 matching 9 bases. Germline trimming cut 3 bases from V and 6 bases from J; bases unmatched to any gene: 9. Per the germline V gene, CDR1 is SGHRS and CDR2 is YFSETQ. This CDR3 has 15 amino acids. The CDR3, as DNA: TGCGCCAGCAGCTGGGGGGACAGGGATGAGGCTGAAGCTTTCTTT. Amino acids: CASSWGDRDEAEAFF.

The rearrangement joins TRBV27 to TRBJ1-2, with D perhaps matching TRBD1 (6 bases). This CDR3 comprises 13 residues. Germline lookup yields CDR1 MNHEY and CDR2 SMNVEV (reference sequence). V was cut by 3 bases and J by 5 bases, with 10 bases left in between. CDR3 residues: CASSLGAEYGYTF. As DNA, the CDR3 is TGTGCCAGCAGTTTGGGGGCGGAGTATGGCTACACCTTC.

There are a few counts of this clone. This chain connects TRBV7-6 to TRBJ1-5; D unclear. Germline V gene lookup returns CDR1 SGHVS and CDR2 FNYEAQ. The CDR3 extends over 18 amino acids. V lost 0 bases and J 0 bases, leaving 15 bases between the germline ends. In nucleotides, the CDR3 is TGTGCCAGCAGCTTAGCGGCCTCATCGGGGTATAGCAATCAGCCCCAGCATTTT. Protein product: CASSLAASSGYSNQPQHF.

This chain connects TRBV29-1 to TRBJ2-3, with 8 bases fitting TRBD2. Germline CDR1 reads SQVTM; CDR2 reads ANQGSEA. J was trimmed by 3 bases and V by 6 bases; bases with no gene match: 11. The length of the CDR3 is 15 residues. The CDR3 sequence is CSVALSSGETDTQYF. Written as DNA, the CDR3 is TGCAGCGTGGCGCTAAGTAGCGGGGAGACAGATACGCAGTATTTT.

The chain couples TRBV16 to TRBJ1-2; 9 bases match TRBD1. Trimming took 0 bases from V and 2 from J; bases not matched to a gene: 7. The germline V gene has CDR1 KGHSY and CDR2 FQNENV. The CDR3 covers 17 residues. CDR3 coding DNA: TGTGCCAGCAGCCAATCGCCTGACAGGGGGGGCAACTATGGCTACACCTTC. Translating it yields CASSQSPDRGGNYGYTF.

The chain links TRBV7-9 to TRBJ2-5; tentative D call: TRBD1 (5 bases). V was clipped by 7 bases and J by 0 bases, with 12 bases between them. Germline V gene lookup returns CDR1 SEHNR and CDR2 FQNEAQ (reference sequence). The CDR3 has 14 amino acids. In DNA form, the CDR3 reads TGTGCCAGCAAGCAAGGGGTCAACCAAGAGACCCAGTACTTC. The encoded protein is CASKQGVNQETQYF.

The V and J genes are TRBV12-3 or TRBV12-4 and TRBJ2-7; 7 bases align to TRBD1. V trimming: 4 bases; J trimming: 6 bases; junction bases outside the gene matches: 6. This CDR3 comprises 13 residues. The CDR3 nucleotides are TGTGCCAGCAGTTCTCAACAGGGGAGCGAGCAGTACTTC. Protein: CASSSQQGSEQYF.

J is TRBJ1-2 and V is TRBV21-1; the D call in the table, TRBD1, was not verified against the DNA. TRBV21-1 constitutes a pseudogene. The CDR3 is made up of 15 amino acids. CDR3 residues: CASSPLRDSPYGYTF. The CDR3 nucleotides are TGTGCCAGCAGCCCACTCCGGGACAGCCCCTATGGCTACACCTTC.

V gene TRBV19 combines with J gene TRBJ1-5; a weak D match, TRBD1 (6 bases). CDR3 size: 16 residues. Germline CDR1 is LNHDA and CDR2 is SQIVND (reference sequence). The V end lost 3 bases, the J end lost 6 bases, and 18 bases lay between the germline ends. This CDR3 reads CASSIAFGQGIQPQHF. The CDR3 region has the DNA TGTGCCAGTAGTATCGCATTCGGGCAGGGGATTCAGCCCCAGCATTTT.

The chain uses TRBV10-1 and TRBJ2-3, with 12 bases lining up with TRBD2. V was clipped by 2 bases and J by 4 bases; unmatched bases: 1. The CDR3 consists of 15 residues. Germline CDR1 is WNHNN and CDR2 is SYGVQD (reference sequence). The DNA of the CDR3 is TGCGCCAGCAGTGAGACTAGCGGGGGGCCAGATACGCAGTATTTT. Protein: CASSETSGGPDTQYF.

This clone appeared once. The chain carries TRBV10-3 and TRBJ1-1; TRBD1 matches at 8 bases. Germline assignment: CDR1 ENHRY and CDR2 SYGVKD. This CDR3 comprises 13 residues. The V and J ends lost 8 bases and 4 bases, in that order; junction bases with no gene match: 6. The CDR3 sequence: CAIGQGLFTEAFF. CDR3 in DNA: TGTGCCATCGGACAGGGTTTGTTCACTGAAGCTTTCTTT.

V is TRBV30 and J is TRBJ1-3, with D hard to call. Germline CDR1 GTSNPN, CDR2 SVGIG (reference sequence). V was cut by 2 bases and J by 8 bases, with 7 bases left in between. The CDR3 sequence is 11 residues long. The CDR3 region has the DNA TGTGCCTGGAGTCTGCAGGACACCATATATTTT. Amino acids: CAWSLQDTIYF.

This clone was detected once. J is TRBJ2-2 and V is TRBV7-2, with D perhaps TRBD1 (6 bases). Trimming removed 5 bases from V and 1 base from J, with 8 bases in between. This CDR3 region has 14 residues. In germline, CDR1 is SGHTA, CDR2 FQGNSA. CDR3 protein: CASSRGQNTGELFF. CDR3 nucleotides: TGTGCCAGCAGCCGGGGACAGAACACCGGGGAGCTGTTTTTT.

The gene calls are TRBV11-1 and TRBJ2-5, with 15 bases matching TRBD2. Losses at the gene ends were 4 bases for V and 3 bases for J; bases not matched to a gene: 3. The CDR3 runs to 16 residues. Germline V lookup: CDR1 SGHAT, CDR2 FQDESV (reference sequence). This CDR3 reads CASSSGLAGGKETQYF. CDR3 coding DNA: TGTGCCAGCAGCTCGGGACTAGCGGGGGGCAAAGAGACCCAGTACTTC.